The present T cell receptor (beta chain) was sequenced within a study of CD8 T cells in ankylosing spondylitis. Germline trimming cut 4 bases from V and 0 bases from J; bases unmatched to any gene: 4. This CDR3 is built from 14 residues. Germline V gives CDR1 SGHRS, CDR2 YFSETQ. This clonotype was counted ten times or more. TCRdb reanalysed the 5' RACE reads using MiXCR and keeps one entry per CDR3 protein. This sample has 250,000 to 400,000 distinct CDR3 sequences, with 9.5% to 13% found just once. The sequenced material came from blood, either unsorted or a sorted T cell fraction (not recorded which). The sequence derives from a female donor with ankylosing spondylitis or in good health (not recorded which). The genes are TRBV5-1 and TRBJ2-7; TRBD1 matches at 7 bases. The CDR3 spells CASSPRDSSYEQYF. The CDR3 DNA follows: TGCGCCAGCAGCCCCAGGGACAGCTCCTACGAGCAGTACTTC.